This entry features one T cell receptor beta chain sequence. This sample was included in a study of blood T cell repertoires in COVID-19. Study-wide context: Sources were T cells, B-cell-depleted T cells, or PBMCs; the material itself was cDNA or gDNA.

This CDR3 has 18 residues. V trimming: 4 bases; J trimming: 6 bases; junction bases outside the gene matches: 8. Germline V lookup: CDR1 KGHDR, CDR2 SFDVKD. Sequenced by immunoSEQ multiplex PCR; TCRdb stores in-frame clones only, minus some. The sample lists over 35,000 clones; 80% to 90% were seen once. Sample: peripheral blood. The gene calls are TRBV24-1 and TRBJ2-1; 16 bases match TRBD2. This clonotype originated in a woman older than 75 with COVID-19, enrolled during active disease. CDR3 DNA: TGTGCCACCAGTGACCCGGGACTAGCGGGAGGGCCCGGCAATGAGCAGTTCTTC. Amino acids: CATSDPGLAGGPGNEQFF.